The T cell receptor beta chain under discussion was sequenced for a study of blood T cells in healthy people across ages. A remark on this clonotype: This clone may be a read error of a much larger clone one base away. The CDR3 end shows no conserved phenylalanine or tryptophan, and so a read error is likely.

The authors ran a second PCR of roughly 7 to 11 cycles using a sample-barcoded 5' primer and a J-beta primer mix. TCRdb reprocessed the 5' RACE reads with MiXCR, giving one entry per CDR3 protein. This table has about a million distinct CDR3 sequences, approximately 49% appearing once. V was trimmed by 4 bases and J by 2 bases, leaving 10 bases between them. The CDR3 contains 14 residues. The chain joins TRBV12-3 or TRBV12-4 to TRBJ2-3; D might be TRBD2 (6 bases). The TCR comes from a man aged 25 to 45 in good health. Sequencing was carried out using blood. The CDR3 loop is CASSSGGNTDTQYS. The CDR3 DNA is TGTGCCAGCAGTTCCGGCGGGAACACAGATACGCAGTATTCT.